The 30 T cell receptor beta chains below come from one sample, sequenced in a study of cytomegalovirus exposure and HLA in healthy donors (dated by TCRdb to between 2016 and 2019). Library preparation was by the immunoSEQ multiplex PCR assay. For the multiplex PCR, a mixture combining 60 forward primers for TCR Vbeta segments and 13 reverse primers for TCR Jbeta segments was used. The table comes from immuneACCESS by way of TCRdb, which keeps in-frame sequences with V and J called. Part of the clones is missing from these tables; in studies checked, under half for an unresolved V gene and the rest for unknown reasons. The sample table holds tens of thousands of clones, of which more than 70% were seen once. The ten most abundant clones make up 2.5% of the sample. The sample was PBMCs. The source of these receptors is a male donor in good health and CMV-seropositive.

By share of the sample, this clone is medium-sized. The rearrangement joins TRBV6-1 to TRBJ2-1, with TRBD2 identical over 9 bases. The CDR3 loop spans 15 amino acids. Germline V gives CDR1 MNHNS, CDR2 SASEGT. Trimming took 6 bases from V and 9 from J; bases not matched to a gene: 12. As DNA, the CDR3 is TGTGCCAGCAGGTCCAGTGCGGGAGGGCCGGGTGAGCAGTTCTTC. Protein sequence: CASRSSAGGPGEQFF.

Here the CDR3 reads CASTSAGGPDTQYF. DNA for the CDR3: TGTGCCAGCACCTCAGCGGGAGGGCCAGATACGCAGTATTTT. This chain uses TRBV7-9 with TRBJ2-3; 10 bases agree with TRBD2. This CDR3 has 14 amino acids. Looked up from germline, CDR1 is SEHNR and CDR2 is FQNEAQ (reference sequence). With V trimmed by 7 bases and J by 4 bases, 5 bases remained unmatched.

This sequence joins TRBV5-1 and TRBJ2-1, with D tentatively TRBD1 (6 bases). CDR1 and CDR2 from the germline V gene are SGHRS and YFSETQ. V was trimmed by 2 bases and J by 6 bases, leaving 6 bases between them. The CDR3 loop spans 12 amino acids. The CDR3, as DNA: TGCGCCAGCAGCTTCAGGGGCAATGAGCAGTTCTTC. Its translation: CASSFRGNEQFF. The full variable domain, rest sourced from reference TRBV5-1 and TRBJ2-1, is KAGVTQTPRYLIKTRGQQVTLSCSPISGHRSVSWYQQTPGQGLQFLFEYFSETQRNKGNFPGRFSGRQFSNSRSEMNVSTLELGDSALYLCASSFRGNEQFFGPGTRLTVL.

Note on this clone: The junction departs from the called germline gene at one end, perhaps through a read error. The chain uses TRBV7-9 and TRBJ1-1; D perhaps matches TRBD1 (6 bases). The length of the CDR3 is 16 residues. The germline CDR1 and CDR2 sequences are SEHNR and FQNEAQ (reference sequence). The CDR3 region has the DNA TGTTCCAGCAGCCAAAGGTCAGGGGAATTAAACACTGAAGCTTTCTTT. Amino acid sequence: CSSSQRSGELNTEAFF. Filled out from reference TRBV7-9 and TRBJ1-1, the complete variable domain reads DTGVSQNPRHKITKRGQNVTFRCDPISEHNRLYWYRQTLGQGPEFLTYFQNEAQLEKSRLLSDRFSAERPKGSFSTLEIQRTEQGDSAMYLCSSSQRSGELNTEAFFGQGTRLTVV.

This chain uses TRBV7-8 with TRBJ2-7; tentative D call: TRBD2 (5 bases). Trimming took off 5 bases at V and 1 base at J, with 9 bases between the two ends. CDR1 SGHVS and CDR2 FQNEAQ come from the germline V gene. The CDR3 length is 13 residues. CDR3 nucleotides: TGTGCCAGCAGCGTCGGGGTTTCCTACGAGCAGTACTTC. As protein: CASSVGVSYEQYF.

The CDR3 region has the DNA TGTGCCAGCAGTTTATTTGTGGGGAGGTCCCCCGTCGAAGCTTTCTTT. Translation: CASSLFVGRSPVEAFF. V usage is TRBV27 and J usage is TRBJ1-1; D gene unclear. CDR3 length equals 16 residues. V shed 1 base and J shed 8 bases, with 20 bases lying between them. Germline lookup yields CDR1 MNHEY and CDR2 SMNVEV (reference sequence).

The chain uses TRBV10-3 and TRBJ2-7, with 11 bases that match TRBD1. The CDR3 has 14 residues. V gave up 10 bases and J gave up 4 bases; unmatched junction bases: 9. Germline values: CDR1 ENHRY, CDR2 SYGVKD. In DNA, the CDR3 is TGTGCCACAAACCCGGGACAGGGGGAATACGAGCAGTACTTC. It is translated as CATNPGQGEYEQYF.

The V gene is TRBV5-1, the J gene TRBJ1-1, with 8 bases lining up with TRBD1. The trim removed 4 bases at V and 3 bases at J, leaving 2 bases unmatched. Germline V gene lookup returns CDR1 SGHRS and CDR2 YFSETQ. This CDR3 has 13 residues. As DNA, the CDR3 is TGCGCCAGCAGCCAGACAGGGGACACTGAAGCTTTCTTT. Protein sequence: CASSQTGDTEAFF. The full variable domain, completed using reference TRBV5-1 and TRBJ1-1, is KAGVTQTPRYLIKTRGQQVTLSCSPISGHRSVSWYQQTPGQGLQFLFEYFSETQRNKGNFPGRFSGRQFSNSRSEMNVSTLELGDSALYLCASSQTGDTEAFFGQGTRLTVV.

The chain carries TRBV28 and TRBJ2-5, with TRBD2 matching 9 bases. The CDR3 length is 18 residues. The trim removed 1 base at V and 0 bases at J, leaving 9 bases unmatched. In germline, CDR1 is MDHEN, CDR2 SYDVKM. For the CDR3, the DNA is TGTGCCAGCAGTTTATCCACTAGCGGGCATTGGTACCAAGAGACCCAGTACTTC. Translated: CASSLSTSGHWYQETQYF.

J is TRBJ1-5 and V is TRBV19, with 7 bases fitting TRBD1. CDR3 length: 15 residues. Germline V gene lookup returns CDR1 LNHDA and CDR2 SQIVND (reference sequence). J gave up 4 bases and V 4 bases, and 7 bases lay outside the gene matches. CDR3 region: CASSNGATGNQPQHF. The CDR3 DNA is TGTGCCAGTAGTAATGGGGCGACAGGGAATCAGCCCCAGCATTTT.

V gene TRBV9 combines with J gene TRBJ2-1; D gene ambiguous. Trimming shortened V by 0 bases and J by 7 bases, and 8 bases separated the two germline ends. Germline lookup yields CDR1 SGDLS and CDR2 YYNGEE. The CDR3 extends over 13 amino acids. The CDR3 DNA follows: TGTGCCAGCAGCGTAGTCCCCAGAAATGAGCAGTTCTTC. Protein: CASSVVPRNEQFF. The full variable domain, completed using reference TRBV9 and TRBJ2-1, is DSGVTQTPKHLITATGQRVTLRCSPRSGDLSVYWYQQSLDQGLQFLIQYYNGEERAKGNILERFSAQQFPDLHSELNLSSLELGDSALYFCASSVVPRNEQFFGPGTRLTVL.

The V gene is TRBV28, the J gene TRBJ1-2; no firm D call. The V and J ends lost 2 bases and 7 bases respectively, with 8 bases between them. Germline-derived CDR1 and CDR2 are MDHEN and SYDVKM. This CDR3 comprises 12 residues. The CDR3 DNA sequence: TGTGCCAGCAGTTTAACGCGAAGTGGCTACACCTTC. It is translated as CASSLTRSGYTF.

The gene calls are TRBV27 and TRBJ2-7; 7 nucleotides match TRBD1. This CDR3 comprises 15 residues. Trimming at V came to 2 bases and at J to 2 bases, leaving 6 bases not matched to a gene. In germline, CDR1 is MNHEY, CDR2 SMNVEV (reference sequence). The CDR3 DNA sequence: TGTGCCAGCAGTTTAACTCCGGGACAGACCTACGAGCAGTACTTC. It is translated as CASSLTPGQTYEQYF.

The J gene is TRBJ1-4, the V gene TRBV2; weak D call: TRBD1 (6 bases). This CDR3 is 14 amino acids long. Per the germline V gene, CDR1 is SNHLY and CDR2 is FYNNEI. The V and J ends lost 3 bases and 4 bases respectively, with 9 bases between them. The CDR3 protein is CASSEQDSNEKLFF. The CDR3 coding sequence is TGTGCCAGCAGTGAGCAGGACAGTAATGAAAAACTGTTTTTT.

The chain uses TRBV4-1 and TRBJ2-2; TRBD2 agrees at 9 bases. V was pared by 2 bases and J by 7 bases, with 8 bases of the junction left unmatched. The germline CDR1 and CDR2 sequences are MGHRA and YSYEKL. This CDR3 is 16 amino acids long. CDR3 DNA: TGCGCCAGCAGCCAACCGGGCGGGAGGGAGGTCGGGGAGCTGTTTTTT. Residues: CASSQPGGREVGELFF.

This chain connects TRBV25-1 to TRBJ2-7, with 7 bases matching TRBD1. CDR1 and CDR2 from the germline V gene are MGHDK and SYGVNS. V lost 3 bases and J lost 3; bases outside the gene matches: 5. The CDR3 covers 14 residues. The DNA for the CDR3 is TGTGCCAGCAGTGAGGAGACAGGGATCTACGAGCAGTACTTC. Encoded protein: CASSEETGIYEQYF.

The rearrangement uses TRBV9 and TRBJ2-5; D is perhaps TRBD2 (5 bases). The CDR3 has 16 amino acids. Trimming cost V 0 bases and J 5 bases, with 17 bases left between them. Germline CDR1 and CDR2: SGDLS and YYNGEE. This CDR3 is CASSVGSDSSWETQYF. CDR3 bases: TGTGCCAGCAGCGTAGGGTCGGACTCGAGCTGGGAGACCCAGTACTTC.

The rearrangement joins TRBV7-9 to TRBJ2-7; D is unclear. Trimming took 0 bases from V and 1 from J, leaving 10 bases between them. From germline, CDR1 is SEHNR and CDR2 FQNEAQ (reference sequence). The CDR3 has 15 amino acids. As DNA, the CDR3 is TGTGCCAGCAGCTTAGCGGTGCGGCAGTCCTACGAGCAGTACTTC. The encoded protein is CASSLAVRQSYEQYF.

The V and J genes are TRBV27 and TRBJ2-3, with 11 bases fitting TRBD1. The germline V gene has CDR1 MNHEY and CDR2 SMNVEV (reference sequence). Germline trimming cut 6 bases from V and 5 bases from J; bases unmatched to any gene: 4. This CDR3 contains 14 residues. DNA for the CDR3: TGTGCCAGCAGGAGGGACAGGGGGAGAGATACGCAGTATTTT. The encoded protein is CASRRDRGRDTQYF.

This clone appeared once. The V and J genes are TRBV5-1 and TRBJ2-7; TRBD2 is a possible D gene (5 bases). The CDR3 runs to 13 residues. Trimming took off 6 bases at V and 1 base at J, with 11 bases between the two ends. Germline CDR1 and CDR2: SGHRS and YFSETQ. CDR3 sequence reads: CASKAGPSYEQYF. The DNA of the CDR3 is TGCGCCAGCAAGGCGGGCCCTTCCTACGAGCAGTACTTC.

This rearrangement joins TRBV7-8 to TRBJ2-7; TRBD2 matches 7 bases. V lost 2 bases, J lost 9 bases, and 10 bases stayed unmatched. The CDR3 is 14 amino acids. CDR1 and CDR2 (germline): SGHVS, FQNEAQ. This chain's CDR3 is CASSLSGDHLAQYF. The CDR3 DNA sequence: TGTGCCAGCAGCTTAAGCGGGGACCACCTCGCGCAGTACTTC.

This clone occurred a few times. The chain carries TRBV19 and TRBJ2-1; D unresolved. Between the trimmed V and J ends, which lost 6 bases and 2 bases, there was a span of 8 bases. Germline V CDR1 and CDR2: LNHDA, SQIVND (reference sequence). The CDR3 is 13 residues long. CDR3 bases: TGTGCCAGTAGGGTTAACACCTACAATGAGCAGTTCTTC. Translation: CASRVNTYNEQFF.

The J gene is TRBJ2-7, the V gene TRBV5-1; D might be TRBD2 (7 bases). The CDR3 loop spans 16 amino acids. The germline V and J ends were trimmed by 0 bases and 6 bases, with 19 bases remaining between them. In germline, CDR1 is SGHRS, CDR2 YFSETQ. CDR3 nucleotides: TGCGCCAGCAGCTTGGTCGGCGGGGGCGCGGCGCGCGAGCAGTACTTC. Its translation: CASSLVGGGAAREQYF.

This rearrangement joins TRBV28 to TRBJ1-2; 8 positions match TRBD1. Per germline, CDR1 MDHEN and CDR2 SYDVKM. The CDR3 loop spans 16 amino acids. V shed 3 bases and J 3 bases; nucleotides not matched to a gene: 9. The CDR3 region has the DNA TGTGCCAGCAGTTTGGGAACCGGGACAGGATACTATGGCTACACCTTC. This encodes CASSLGTGTGYYGYTF.

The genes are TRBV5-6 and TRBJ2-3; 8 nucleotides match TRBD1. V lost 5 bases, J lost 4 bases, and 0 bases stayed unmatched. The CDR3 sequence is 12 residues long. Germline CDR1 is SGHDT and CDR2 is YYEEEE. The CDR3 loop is CASRTGADTQYF. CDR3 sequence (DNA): TGTGCCAGCAGGACAGGGGCAGATACGCAGTATTTT.

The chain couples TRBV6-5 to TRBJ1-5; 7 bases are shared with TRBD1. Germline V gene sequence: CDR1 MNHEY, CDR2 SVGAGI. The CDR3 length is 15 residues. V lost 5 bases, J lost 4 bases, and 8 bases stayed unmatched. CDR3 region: CASSPGTDRNQPQHF. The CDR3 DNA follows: TGTGCCAGCAGTCCCGGGACAGACCGAAATCAGCCCCAGCATTTT.

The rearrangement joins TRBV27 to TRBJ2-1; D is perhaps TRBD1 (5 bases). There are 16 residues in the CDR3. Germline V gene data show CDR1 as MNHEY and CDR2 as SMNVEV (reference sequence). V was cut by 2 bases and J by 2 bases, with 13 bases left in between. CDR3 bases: TGTGCCAGCAGTTTAGCAGGGTTAGGCCCCTACAATGAGCAGTTCTTC. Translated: CASSLAGLGPYNEQFF.

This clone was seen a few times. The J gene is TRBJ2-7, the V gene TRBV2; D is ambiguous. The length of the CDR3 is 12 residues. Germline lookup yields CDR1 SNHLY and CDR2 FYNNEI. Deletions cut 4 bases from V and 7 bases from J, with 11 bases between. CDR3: CASSGLAEEQYF. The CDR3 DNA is TGTGCCAGCAGTGGTCTGGCGGAGGAGCAGTACTTC.

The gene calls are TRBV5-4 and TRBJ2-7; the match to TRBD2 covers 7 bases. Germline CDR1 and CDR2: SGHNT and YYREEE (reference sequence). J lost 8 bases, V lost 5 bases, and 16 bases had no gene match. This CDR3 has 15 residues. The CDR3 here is CASSARASGYWQQYF. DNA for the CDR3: TGTGCCAGCAGTGCCCGGGCTAGCGGATACTGGCAGCAGTACTTC.

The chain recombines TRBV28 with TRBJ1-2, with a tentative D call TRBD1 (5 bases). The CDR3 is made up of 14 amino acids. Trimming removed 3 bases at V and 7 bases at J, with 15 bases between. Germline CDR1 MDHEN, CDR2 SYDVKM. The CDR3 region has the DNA TGTGCCAGCAGTTTTGGTCGCCTGGGGGGTGGCTACACCTTC. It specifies CASSFGRLGGGYTF.